Described below is a single TCR beta chain sequence and its context. The antigen it recognizes is unknown. Within one base of it there is no much larger clone, and no base qualities were kept. Sequences SGHAT (CDR1) and FQNNGV (CDR2) are obtained from the germline V gene. V and J lose 5 bases and 1 base, and a span of 21 bases separates them. The CDR3 numbers 18 residues from cysteine through phenylalanine. CDR3 DNA is the only sequence kept; it has 54 bases, read in frame from the first base. The sample comes from a study of blood T cell repertoires in COVID-19 (dated by TCRdb to 2018 to 2021). Context from the whole study: Collaborator samples came from the United States, Italy and Spain and covered acute and convalescent phases of COVID-19. The material from the prospective study consisted of cDNA or gDNA derived from T cells, B-cell-depleted T cells, or PBMCs. The dataset comprised deeply sampled blood TCRbeta repertoires from subjects exposed to, actively infected with, or recovered from COVID-19. A freely available public database, intended as a resource for researchers studying the immune response to SARS-CoV-2, is where the repertoires were released. The samples were drawn from two sources: the first 160 participants of the ongoing ImmuneRACE study, and over 1,000 subjects contributed by 6 global collaborators. The sample metadata nearly always contained a de-identified subject ID, COVID-19 status, age in years and sex. Where available, HLA class I and class II types were taken from metadata supplied by the sample provider and were not determined by assay-based typing. General conclusions and limits of the study: The quantity of clinical and demographic metadata differed by source and by participant and was supplied without curation.

Samples from volunteer blood donors who had recovered from COVID-19 were contributed by a second Seattle source. Whole blood was collected in K2EDTA tubes by collaborating institutions according to the institutions' own protocols. Collaborator samples were shipped for TCRbeta analysis as frozen whole blood, isolated PBMCs, or DNA extracted from either sample type. TCRbeta CDR3 regions were amplified from genomic DNA using the immunoSEQ Assay, a bias-controlled multiplex PCR. Per the authors' processing: The number of nucleated cells in each sample was estimated from the amplification of reference gene primers within the assay. To quantify the absolute abundance of each unique TCRbeta CDR3 rearrangement, sequence reads were collapsed and filtered. For each sample, productive Simpson clonality was calculated as the square root of Simpson's diversity index across productive rearrangements. Imported from immuneACCESS, the table was reduced by TCRdb to in-frame sequences with V and J called. These copies leave out some clones; in studies compared against another copy, an unresolved V gene accounts for under half, and the cause of the remainder is not known. V, J and clone size are those of that table, while D and trimming were read from the DNA. This sample holds about 260,000 clones; 80% to 90% were observed only once. Clones ranked in the top ten supply about 1.6% of the sample.

Specimen: peripheral blood. This sequence uses TRBV11-2 and TRBJ2-1; TRBD2 could be the D gene, as 6 bases match. The source of this sequence is a woman between 40 and 50 years old who had recovered from COVID-19. The encoded CDR3 is CASSPCPVGLPSYNEQFF. The nucleotide sequence is TGTGCCAGCAGCCCTTGCCCTGTGGGACTGCCATCCTACAATGAGCAGTTCTTC.